A single sample is the source of the 32 T cell receptor beta chains below, sequenced in a study of response to subunit inactivated influenza vaccine. From the RT-PCR reads, TCRdb called clonotypes with MiXCR, one entry per CDR3 protein. The sample lists 500,000 or so distinct CDR3 sequences, 16% occurring once. The specimen was CD4+ T cells sorted from PBMCs, collected 23 to 25 months after vaccination. The receptors stem from a man between 50 and 69 years old who received an inactivated influenza vaccine.

About this clonotype: The junction does not match germline at one end; this may be a read error. This chain connects TRBV9 to TRBJ1-3, with D unresolved. The CDR3 is made up of 14 amino acids. Germline loops: CDR1 SGDLS, CDR2 YYNGEE. The CDR3 region is CAGSVRDRGNTIYF. CDR3 bases: TGTGCCGGCAGCGTAAGGGATCGTGGAAACACCATATATTTT.

This clonotype was observed a handful of times. The CDR3 DNA sequence: TGTGCCAGCAGCCAAGATCCAACAGGGCGCTCTGGGGCCAACGTCCTGACTTTC. Translated: CASSQDPTGRSGANVLTF. V usage is TRBV4-2 and J usage is TRBJ2-6, with D perhaps matching TRBD1 (6 bases). CDR3 size: 18 residues. The germline V gene encodes CDR1 LGHNA and CDR2 YNFKEQ. Trimming left V 0 bases short and J 0 bases short, with 12 bases between.

This clonotype occurred many times. The chain couples TRBV18 to TRBJ2-1, with a possible D match to TRBD1 (5 bases). Germline V gene data show CDR1 as KGHSH and CDR2 as LQKENI. V lost 3 bases, J lost 6 bases, and 12 bases lay in between. The CDR3 loop spans 14 amino acids. The CDR3 region is CASSPRSQVNEQFF. Written as DNA, the CDR3 is TGTGCCAGCTCACCCCGATCACAGGTCAATGAGCAGTTCTTC.

The chain recombines TRBV20-1 with TRBJ1-2, with D perhaps TRBD1 (5 bases). The CDR3 runs to 14 residues. V was cut by 3 bases and J by 2 bases, with 13 bases left in between. CDR1 and CDR2 from the germline V gene are DFQATT and SNEGSKA (reference sequence). The CDR3 is CSASGPGGNYGYTF. The CDR3 DNA sequence: TGCAGTGCTAGTGGCCCGGGGGGAAACTATGGCTACACCTTC.

This clonotype came up a few times. This chain connects TRBV10-3 to TRBJ2-6, with TRBD1 matching over 10 bases. The CDR3 runs 18 residues. J was trimmed by 5 bases and V by 6 bases; bases with no gene match: 13. Looked up from germline, CDR1 is ENHRY and CDR2 is SYGVKD. The CDR3 bases are TGTGCCATCAGGGCGACAGGGGGCACCCGTTTTAGGGCCAACGTCCTGACTTTC. Protein sequence: CAIRATGGTRFRANVLTF.

The chain has TRBV2 and TRBJ1-6, with D unclear. Trimming took off 4 bases at V and 5 bases at J, with 9 bases between the two ends. Germline CDR1 SNHLY, CDR2 FYNNEI. The CDR3 is 14 residues long. This CDR3 reads CASSVGGDNSPLHF. DNA of the CDR3: TGTGCCAGCAGTGTAGGCGGAGATAATTCACCCCTCCACTTT.

The chain has TRBV12-3 or TRBV12-4 and TRBJ2-5; unclear D gene. Between the trimmed V and J ends, which lost 8 bases and 2 bases, there was a span of 12 bases. There are 13 residues in the CDR3. CDR3 in DNA: TGTGCCAGCGGGCAGAGGCCGCAAGAGACCCAGTACTTC. Translation gives CASGQRPQETQYF.

A few counts support this clonotype. The CDR3 bases are TGTGCCACCAGTACTCACCAAGAGACCCAGTACTTC. As protein: CATSTHQETQYF. The chain employs TRBV15 and TRBJ2-5; D gene unclear. The CDR3 has 12 residues. CDR1 is LNHNV and CDR2 is YYDKDF in the germline V gene (reference sequence). The V end was cut by 6 bases, the J end by 0 bases, with 5 bases between.

This clonotype was picked up many times. This chain uses TRBV20-1 with TRBJ2-7, with D perhaps TRBD1 (6 bases). CDR1 is DFQATT and CDR2 is SNEGSKA in the germline V gene (reference sequence). CDR3 size: 14 residues. Trimming stripped 2 bases from V and 4 bases from J, with 15 bases between. The CDR3: CSARKQGRLYEQYF. As DNA, the CDR3 is TGCAGTGCTAGAAAACAGGGAAGGTTATACGAGCAGTACTTC.

This clonotype was observed a few times. The genes are TRBV28 and TRBJ1-2; D call uncertain. Deletions cut 3 bases from V and 2 bases from J, with 10 bases between. This CDR3 is built from 14 residues. Germline-derived CDR1 and CDR2 are MDHEN and SYDVKM. The CDR3 DNA reads TGTGCCAGCAGTTTGGGCAGACCAAACTATGGCTACACCTTC. This sequence encodes CASSLGRPNYGYTF.

The rearrangement uses TRBV6-5 and TRBJ2-7, with 9 bases that match TRBD1. This CDR3 has 16 residues. With 2 bases clipped from V and 1 base from J, the junction kept 6 bases outside the gene matches. From germline, CDR1 is MNHEY and CDR2 SVGAGI. Here the CDR3 DNA reads TGTGCCAGCAGTTACACCCCGGGACAGGGTTCCTACGAGCAGTACTTC. Translating it yields CASSYTPGQGSYEQYF.

The chain joins TRBV29-1 to TRBJ2-7; D is ambiguous. Germline CDR1 is SQVTM and CDR2 is ANQGSEA. CDR3 length equals 14 residues. V was clipped by 6 bases and J by 3 bases, with 18 bases between them. The CDR3 reads CSVILSGPGYEQYF. The CDR3 DNA sequence: TGCAGCGTGATTCTGTCTGGGCCAGGCTACGAGCAGTACTTC.

CDR3 loop: CASSRQSGFYGYTF. DNA for the CDR3: TGCGCCAGCAGCCGACAATCAGGGTTCTATGGCTACACCTTC. The genes are TRBV4-1 and TRBJ1-2; D is perhaps TRBD1 (5 bases). The CDR3 is 14 amino acids. V was trimmed by 4 bases and J by 4 bases, leaving 13 bases between them. The germline gives CDR1 MGHRA, CDR2 YSYEKL.

This clonotype was observed a handful of times. CDR3 nucleotides: TGTGCCAGCAGCTCGAGGACAGGGAGCGTCAAAGACGAGCAGTACTTC. Amino acids: CASSSRTGSVKDEQYF. The rearrangement uses TRBV7-2 and TRBJ2-7; 8 bases map to TRBD1. Germline trimming cut 4 bases from V and 5 bases from J; bases unmatched to any gene: 13. The germline CDR1 and CDR2 sequences are SGHTA and FQGNSA. The CDR3 has 16 amino acids.

There are a few counts of this clonotype. The chain uses TRBV24-1 and TRBJ2-3; 13 bases are shared with TRBD2. The germline V gene encodes CDR1 KGHDR and CDR2 SFDVKD. The CDR3 runs to 17 residues. Trimming removed 5 bases from V and 4 bases from J; junction bases left unmatched: 8. CDR3 DNA: TGTGCCACCAGTGGTGACCCGGGACTAGCGGGATCAGATACGCAGTATTTT. This translates into CATSGDPGLAGSDTQYF.

The chain couples TRBV20-1 to TRBJ2-7; 9 bases align to TRBD1. From germline, CDR1 is DFQATT and CDR2 SNEGSKA (reference sequence). The V and J ends lost 6 bases and 1 base, in that order; junction bases with no gene match: 7. The CDR3 length is 14 residues. The CDR3 DNA follows: TGCAGTGCCAAAGGACAGGGGAGTTCCTACGAGCAGTACTTC. It is translated as CSAKGQGSSYEQYF.

The table lists this clonotype with many counts. The chain employs TRBV12-3 or TRBV12-4 and TRBJ2-1; 14 bases agree with TRBD2. The CDR3 loop spans 18 amino acids. The CDR3 loop reads CAVTAGTSGRGSYNEQFF. CDR3 nucleotide sequence: TGTGCAGTGACTGCCGGGACTAGCGGGAGAGGCTCCTACAATGAGCAGTTCTTC.

The chain carries TRBV20-1 and TRBJ1-5; 8 positions match TRBD1. The J segment lost 7 bases and the V segment lost 3 bases, leaving 11 bases of the junction unmatched. CDR1 and CDR2 (germline): DFQATT, SNEGSKA (reference sequence). This CDR3 spans 15 amino acids. The CDR3 DNA reads TGCAGTGCTAGGACGGACAGGGCGCGGGGGCAGCCCCAGCATTTT. Its protein product is CSARTDRARGQPQHF.

The chain employs TRBV6-5 and TRBJ2-5; D is ambiguous. Trimming took 0 bases from V and 5 from J, leaving 19 bases between them. The CDR3 loop spans 17 amino acids. CDR1 MNHEY and CDR2 SVGAGI come from the germline V gene. The CDR3 nucleotides are TGTGCCAGCAGTTACTCGATAGGCTTCTTATTCGTGGAGACCCAGTACTTC. Translated: CASSYSIGFLFVETQYF.

This clonotype turned up a few times. V gene TRBV30 combines with J gene TRBJ2-7; no clear D gene. The V end lost 5 bases, the J end lost 3 bases, and 14 bases lay between the germline ends. Germline V gives CDR1 GTSNPN, CDR2 SVGIG (reference sequence). There are 13 residues in the CDR3. This CDR3 reads CAWEPGLRYEQYF. The CDR3 region has the DNA TGTGCCTGGGAACCGGGCCTTCGCTACGAGCAGTACTTC.

The chain recombines TRBV20-1 with TRBJ1-4, with D tentatively TRBD1 (5 bases). Trimming left V 6 bases short and J 2 bases short, with 13 bases between. This CDR3 contains 14 residues. Germline V gene sequence: CDR1 DFQATT, CDR2 SNEGSKA (reference sequence). The CDR3 is CSARDRGTNEKLFF. The CDR3, as DNA: TGCAGTGCGCGGGACCGGGGGACTAATGAAAAACTGTTTTTT.

This clonotype was seen more than once but under ten times. The CDR3 sequence is CAWSVRRGSNQPQHF. CDR3 DNA sequence: TGTGCCTGGAGTGTACGAAGGGGAAGCAATCAGCCCCAGCATTTT. The V gene is TRBV30, the J gene TRBJ1-5; TRBD1 is a possible D gene (5 bases). In germline, CDR1 is GTSNPN, CDR2 SVGIG (reference sequence). The CDR3 is made up of 15 amino acids. V lost 0 bases to trimming and J lost 1 base, with 10 bases between them.

This clonotype showed up just a few times. J is TRBJ1-1 and V is TRBV12-3 or TRBV12-4, with D possibly being TRBD1 (6 bases). This CDR3 is built from 14 residues. V was cut by 6 bases and J by 1 base, with 12 bases left in between. DNA of the CDR3: TGTGCCAGCAGCATGGACAGACCGAACACTGAAGCTTTCTTT. As protein: CASSMDRPNTEAFF.

This clonotype was seen many times. The chain employs TRBV10-3 and TRBJ1-6; D is possibly TRBD1 (6 bases). Germline-derived CDR1 and CDR2 are ENHRY and SYGVKD. This CDR3 has 16 residues. The V end lost 4 bases, the J end lost 2 bases, and 12 bases lay between the germline ends. In DNA, the CDR3 is TGTGCCATCAGTGCTACTCGGGACACCTATAATTCACCCCTCCACTTT. It codes for CAISATRDTYNSPLHF.

This chain uses TRBV7-2 with TRBJ2-1; 7 bases are shared with TRBD1. The germline CDR1 and CDR2 sequences are SGHTA and FQGNSA. CDR3 length equals 17 residues. The V segment lost 2 bases and the J segment 3 bases; nucleotides outside the gene matches: 10. DNA for the CDR3: TGTGCCAGCAGCTTACGGCCCAGGCAGGGGGTCTACAATGAGCAGTTCTTC. Its translation: CASSLRPRQGVYNEQFF.

The V gene is TRBV11-2, the J gene TRBJ2-1, with TRBD1 identical over 7 bases. Germline trimming cut 4 bases from V and 10 bases from J; bases unmatched to any gene: 7. CDR1 and CDR2 from the germline V gene are SGHAT and FQNNGV. The length of the CDR3 is 13 residues. CDR3 sequence (DNA): TGTGCCAGCAGCTCGGGACAGTCTAGGGAGCAGTTCTTC. Its translation: CASSSGQSREQFF.

This clonotype was observed at least ten times. CDR3 DNA sequence: TGTGCCAGCAGCTTGTCTCCTCCGGAGAACACTGAAGCTTTCTTT. Translation: CASSLSPPENTEAFF. The chain employs TRBV5-6 and TRBJ1-1; D not certain. V shed 1 base and J shed 1 base, with 11 bases lying between them. The CDR3 spans 15 residues. Germline lookup yields CDR1 SGHDT and CDR2 YYEEEE.

This clonotype was detected only a few times. J is TRBJ2-7 and V is TRBV6-1; 7 bases map to TRBD2. Losses at the gene ends were 6 bases for V and 6 bases for J; bases not matched to a gene: 8. Germline lookup yields CDR1 MNHNS and CDR2 SASEGT. The CDR3 loop spans 13 amino acids. CDR3 nucleotides: TGTGCCAGCAGGACTAGCAATCGAGGCGAGCAGTACTTC. Its protein product is CASRTSNRGEQYF.

Only a few counts were recorded for this clonotype. The V call is TRBV5-1, the J call TRBJ2-3; possibly TRBD1 for D (6 bases). The germline gives CDR1 SGHRS, CDR2 YFSETQ. There are 15 residues in the CDR3. The V end lost 1 base, the J end lost 0 bases, and 9 bases lay between the germline ends. In DNA, the CDR3 is TGCGCCAGCAGCTTGTGGGGACATAGCACAGATACGCAGTATTTT. Protein: CASSLWGHSTDTQYF.

This clonotype appeared a few times. This chain joins TRBV4-3 and TRBJ1-1, with D unresolved. This CDR3 region has 13 residues. V was pared by 1 base and J by 6 bases, with 9 bases between. Per germline, CDR1 LGHNA and CDR2 YSLEER. The CDR3 loop is CASSQVSYAEAFF. Here the CDR3 DNA reads TGCGCCAGCAGCCAAGTAAGCTATGCTGAAGCTTTCTTT.

This clonotype was seen repeatedly, ten times or more. The chain links TRBV11-1 to TRBJ2-1; 11 nucleotides line up with TRBD1. The CDR3 consists of 12 residues. The ends lost 5 bases at V and 12 bases at J; junction bases unmatched: 3. CDR1 is SGHAT, CDR2 FQDESV, per germline (reference sequence). The CDR3 bases are TGTGCCAGCAGCGGACAGGGGGCTAGGCAGTTCTTC. It is translated as CASSGQGARQFF.

The gene calls are TRBV19 and TRBJ2-1; perhaps TRBD2 as D (6 bases). CDR3 length: 15 residues. CDR1 is LNHDA, CDR2 SQIVND, per germline (reference sequence). The V and J ends lost 2 bases and 6 bases respectively, with 14 bases between them. The CDR3 loop is CASSIRGRSVNEQFF. DNA of the CDR3: TGTGCCAGTAGTATACGTGGGAGGTCGGTCAATGAGCAGTTCTTC.